This T cell receptor beta chain was found in a study of siplizumab effects on memory and regulatory T cells. On this clone: Antigen specificity is unknown.

Using immunoSEQ multiplex PCR, the repertoire was profiled, and TCRdb retains in-frame clones only, with some absent. The data contain roughly 82,000 clones, about nine tenths of them seen just once; the ten biggest clones take up under 2%. Overall study results and limits: Naive T cells seemed more diverse than memory cells and seemed major alloresponse contributors. Confirmation that proliferating Tregs from siplizumab cultures had suppressive function was not obtained.

Germline CDR1 reads SGHDT; CDR2 reads YYEEEE. The germline V and J ends were trimmed by 3 bases and 5 bases, with 15 bases remaining between them. The CDR3 is made up of 14 amino acids. The chain carries TRBV5-6 and TRBJ2-7; D might be TRBD1 or TRBD2, each matching 5 bases. Sequenced: Tregs sorted from blood. The TCR originated in a human donor in good health. The CDR3 bases are TGTGCCAGCAGCTGGTGGCAGGGTAGCGACGAGCAGTACTTC. Amino acid sequence: CASSWWQGSDEQYF.